One and the same sample provided the 11 T cell receptor beta chains below, sequenced in a study of cytomegalovirus exposure and HLA in healthy donors. The PCR was carried out with 60 Vbeta primers and 13 Jbeta primers. The repertoire was sequenced with immunoSEQ multiplex PCR; TCRdb's copy has only in-frame clones and lacks some. The table has 110,000 or so clones, 70% to 80% seen once. The sequenced sample was PBMCs. The receptors here all came from a man aged 30 to 45 in good health and CMV-seronegative.

This clone is a singleton in its sample. V is TRBV20-1 and J is TRBJ2-7; TRBD2 is a possible D gene (5 bases). The V and J ends lost 5 bases and 3 bases respectively, with 8 bases between them. Germline CDR1 is DFQATT and CDR2 is SNEGSKA (reference sequence). This CDR3 region has 11 residues. CDR3 protein: CSASRDYEQYF. The DNA of the CDR3 is TGCAGTGCTTCCCGGGACTACGAGCAGTACTTC.

The gene calls are TRBV7-3 and TRBJ2-5; D gene unclear. Trimming pared 1 base from V and 4 bases from J, leaving 7 bases between. The CDR3 is 13 amino acids. Per germline, CDR1 SGHTA and CDR2 FQGTGA. CDR3 sequence: CASSLIYGETQYF. In DNA, the CDR3 is TGTGCCAGCAGCTTAATCTACGGAGAGACCCAGTACTTC.

V and J are TRBV9 and TRBJ2-7; D ambiguous. Per the germline V gene, CDR1 is SGDLS and CDR2 is YYNGEE. The CDR3 is made up of 14 amino acids. With 1 base removed from V and 5 bases from J, the gap between germline ends came to 13 bases. The CDR3 DNA is TGTGCCAGCAGCGTAAACGGCGGCAGCGACGAGCAGTACTTC. Translated: CASSVNGGSDEQYF.

The chain has TRBV4-2 and TRBJ2-3, with D possibly matching TRBD2 (6 bases). V was trimmed by 0 bases and J by 2 bases, leaving 12 bases between them. The CDR3 loop spans 16 amino acids. Germline lookup yields CDR1 LGHNA and CDR2 YNFKEQ. This CDR3 reads CASSQEGGRPTDTQYF. The DNA of the CDR3 is TGTGCCAGCAGCCAAGAAGGAGGGAGGCCCACAGATACGCAGTATTTT.

This rearrangement joins TRBV7-2 to TRBJ2-1; 9 nucleotides line up with TRBD2. The germline V gene encodes CDR1 SGHTA and CDR2 FQGNSA. Trimming cost V 0 bases and J 2 bases; bases outside gene matches: 5. This CDR3 spans 17 amino acids. CDR3 sequence: CASSLAGGTSTYNEQFF. The CDR3 bases are TGTGCCAGCAGCTTAGCGGGGGGGACTAGCACCTACAATGAGCAGTTCTTC.

The chain combines TRBV30 with TRBJ2-5, with TRBD2 matching over 8 bases. Germline V gene lookup returns CDR1 GTSNPN and CDR2 SVGIG (reference sequence). There are 13 residues in the CDR3. The V and J ends lost 3 bases and 4 bases, in that order; junction bases with no gene match: 4. The CDR3 protein is CAWRSGGRETQYF. In DNA, the CDR3 is TGTGCCTGGAGGTCGGGGGGGCGAGAGACCCAGTACTTC.

This clone was found a few times. V gene TRBV29-1 combines with J gene TRBJ1-5, with a tentative D call TRBD1 (5 bases). CDR1 is SQVTM, CDR2 ANQGSEA, per germline. This CDR3 has 13 amino acids. The germline V and J ends were trimmed by 4 bases and 7 bases, with 14 bases remaining between them. The CDR3 spells CSVATDGMQPQHF. The CDR3 coding sequence is TGCAGCGTTGCGACAGACGGTATGCAGCCCCAGCATTTT.

V and J are TRBV6-1 and TRBJ2-2, with D perhaps matching TRBD1 (5 bases). Trimming took off 6 bases at V and 1 base at J, with 9 bases between the two ends. This CDR3 comprises 14 residues. Germline CDR1 MNHNS, CDR2 SASEGT. DNA of the CDR3: TGTGCCAGCAGGGAGACAGTGAACACCGGGGAGCTGTTTTTT. It yields the protein CASRETVNTGELFF.

This chain links TRBV29-1 with TRBJ2-1; 12 bases are shared with TRBD2. The CDR3 covers 14 residues. Germline assignment: CDR1 SQVTM and CDR2 ANQGSEA. The junction had 7 bases not matched to a gene; V was cut back by 6 bases and J by 7 bases. The CDR3 DNA reads as TGCAGCGTCCTCAGGACTAGCGGGATTAATGAGCAGTTCTTC. Its translation: CSVLRTSGINEQFF.

The chain recombines TRBV28 with TRBJ1-6; D might be TRBD1 (5 bases). V shed 10 bases and J shed 8 bases, with 15 bases lying between them. The germline gives CDR1 MDHEN, CDR2 SYDVKM. There are 13 residues in the CDR3. For the CDR3, the DNA is TGTGCCACTTTTGGGGGGTCGTATTCACCCCTCCACTTT. Its protein product is CATFGGSYSPLHF.

The V call is TRBV7-2, the J call TRBJ1-1, with a tentative D call TRBD1 (5 bases). The length of the CDR3 is 14 residues. The germline V gene has CDR1 SGHTA and CDR2 FQGNSA. The V end lost 5 bases, the J end lost 1 base, and 11 bases lay between the germline ends. In DNA, the CDR3 is TGTGCCAGCAGCCGATCTACAGGGAACACTGAAGCTTTCTTT. Its translation: CASSRSTGNTEAFF.